This TCR beta chain appears in the sequencing data of a study of CD8 T cells in ankylosing spondylitis. Findings and caveats of the study: CD8+ cells made up the disease-linked clones, which were relatively rare in peripheral blood. Clones tied to disease were said to be significantly enriched in matched ankylosing spondylitis synovial fluid.

The V gene lost 0 bases and the J gene lost 4 bases, with 16 bases spanning the gap. The germline V gene has CDR1 MGHRA and CDR2 YSYEKL. The CDR3 runs to 17 residues. The sample holds many counts of this clonotype. Antigen specificity is unknown. TCRdb called the 5' RACE reads again in MiXCR, with one record for every CDR3 protein. The profile shows under 250,000 distinct CDR3 sequences, roughly 10% of them singletons. The sequence was collected from a male donor with ankylosing spondylitis or in good health (not recorded which). V gene TRBV4-1 combines with J gene TRBJ2-1, with D unresolved. Sequencing input: blood, either unsorted or a sorted T cell fraction (not recorded which). As DNA, the CDR3 is TGCGCCAGCAGCCAAGAGGACCCAGTTTCCAAATACAATGAGCAGTTCTTC. Amino acids: CASSQEDPVSKYNEQFF.